Given below is one T cell receptor (beta chain) in context. These data originate in a study of blood T cell repertoires in COVID-19. Study context: Specimens from acute and convalescent COVID-19 originated in the United States, Italy and Spain. Sources were T cells, B-cell-depleted T cells, or PBMCs; the material itself was cDNA or gDNA.

This CDR3 region has 19 residues. V gave up 6 bases and J gave up 1 base; unmatched junction bases: 18. Germline assignment: CDR1 MDHEN and CDR2 SYDVKM. Original analysis: Amplifying reference gene primers gave estimates of nucleated cell counts. Data came from immunoSEQ multiplex PCR; TCRdb stores just in-frame clones and leaves some out. V, J and clone size derive from that table, while D and trimming were established from the DNA sequence. This sample has more than 200,000 clones; 80% to 85% occur once, and the top ten carry roughly a tenth. Seattle's cohort entered during active infection and was followed longitudinally.

The sequence came from a woman at least 80 years old with COVID-19, enrolled during active disease. V usage is TRBV28 and J usage is TRBJ1-5, with 7 nucleotides matching TRBD1. Specimen: peripheral blood. CDR3 loop: CASSLNRFPGQSSNQPQHF. CDR3 coding DNA: TGTGCCAGCAGCCTCAACCGGTTTCCGGGACAGTCAAGCAATCAGCCCCAGCATTTT.